The clone carrying this TCR beta chain has a handful of counts. The antigen remains undetermined. cDNA libraries for TCR alpha and TCR beta, carrying sample barcodes and UMIs, came from 5'RACE with constant-segment primers. TCRdb independently ran MiXCR on the 5' RACE reads; one entry per CDR3 protein. Here the sample spans around 370,000 distinct CDR3 sequences, about 21% being singletons. This sample is drawn from a study of T-cell memory formation after mild COVID-19. The CDR3 consists of 15 residues. Trimming left V 0 bases short and J 0 bases short, with 10 bases between. Germline V gene data show CDR1 as SGHKS and CDR2 as YYEKEE (reference sequence). Study observations and caveats: Confirmation was lacking for SARS-CoV-2 specificity of second-wave clones that peaked on day 37. Of the contracting clones, CD4+ ones lay mainly in CM and EM, and CD8+ ones in EMRA. Some clones that responded were present in memory (sampled pre-infection), which suggests cross-reactive memory joined.

The source of this sequence is an adult woman who had mild COVID-19 (a few samples of this study predate the infection). Cell type and time point are not known. The chain has TRBV5-5 and TRBJ2-7; D remains ambiguous. Sequencing was done on a sample of PBMCs or a T cell subset sorted from them (not recorded which). This CDR3 reads CASSLGVGTSYEQYF. DNA of the CDR3: TGTGCCAGCAGCTTGGGGGTTGGCACCTCCTACGAGCAGTACTTC.